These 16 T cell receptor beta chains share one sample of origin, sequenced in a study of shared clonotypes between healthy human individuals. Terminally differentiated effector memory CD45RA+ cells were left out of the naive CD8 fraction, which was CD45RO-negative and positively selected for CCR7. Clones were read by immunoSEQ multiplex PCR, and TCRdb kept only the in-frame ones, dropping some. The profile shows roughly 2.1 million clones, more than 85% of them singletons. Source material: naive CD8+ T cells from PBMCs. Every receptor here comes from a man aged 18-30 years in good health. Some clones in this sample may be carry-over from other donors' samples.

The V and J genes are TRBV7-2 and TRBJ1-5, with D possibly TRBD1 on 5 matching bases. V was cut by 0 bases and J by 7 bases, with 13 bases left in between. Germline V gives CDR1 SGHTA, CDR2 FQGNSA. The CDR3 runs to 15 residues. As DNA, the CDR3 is TGTGCCAGCAGCTTAGCGGGGGGGGTAGGGCAGCCCCAGCATTTT. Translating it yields CASSLAGGVGQPQHF.

The CDR3 spells CASSLWGQGSSLLEQYF. The CDR3 DNA is TGTGCCAGCAGTTTATGGGGACAGGGGTCTTCCCTGCTCGAGCAGTACTTC. This chain links TRBV27 with TRBJ2-7, with 10 bases that match TRBD1. V gave up 1 base and J gave up 6 bases; unmatched junction bases: 12. The CDR3 runs 17 residues. CDR1 is MNHEY, CDR2 SMNVEV, per germline (reference sequence).

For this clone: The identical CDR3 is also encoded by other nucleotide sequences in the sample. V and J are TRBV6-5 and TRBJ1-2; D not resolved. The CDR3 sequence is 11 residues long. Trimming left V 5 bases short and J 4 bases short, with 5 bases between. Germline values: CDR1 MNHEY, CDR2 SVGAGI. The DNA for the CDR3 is TGTGCCAGCAGTGGAGTCTATGGCTACACCTTC. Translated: CASSGVYGYTF.

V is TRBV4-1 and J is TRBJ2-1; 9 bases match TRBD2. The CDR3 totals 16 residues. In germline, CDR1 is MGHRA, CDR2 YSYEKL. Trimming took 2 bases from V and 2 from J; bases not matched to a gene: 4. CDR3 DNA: TGCGCCAGCAGCCAATTTTTAGCGGGAGCCTACAATGAGCAGTTCTTC. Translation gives CASSQFLAGAYNEQFF.

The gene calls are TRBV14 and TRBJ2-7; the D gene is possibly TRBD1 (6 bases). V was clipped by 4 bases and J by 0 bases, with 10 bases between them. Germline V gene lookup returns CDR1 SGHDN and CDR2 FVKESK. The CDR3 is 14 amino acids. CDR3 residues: CASSLGQLSYEQYF. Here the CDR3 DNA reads TGTGCCAGCAGCCTCGGACAGCTCTCCTACGAGCAGTACTTC.

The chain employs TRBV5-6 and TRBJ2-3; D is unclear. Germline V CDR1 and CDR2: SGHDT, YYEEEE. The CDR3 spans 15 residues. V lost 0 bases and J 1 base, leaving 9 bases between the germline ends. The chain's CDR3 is CASSLVAGRTDTQYF. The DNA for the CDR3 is TGTGCCAGCAGCTTGGTGGCAGGACGCACAGATACGCAGTATTTT.

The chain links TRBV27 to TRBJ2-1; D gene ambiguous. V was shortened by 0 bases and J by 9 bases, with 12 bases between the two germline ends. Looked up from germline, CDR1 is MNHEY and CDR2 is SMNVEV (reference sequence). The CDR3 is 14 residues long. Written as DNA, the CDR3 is TGTGCCAGCAGTTTATCTGCGGCGACGATTGAGCAGTTCTTC. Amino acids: CASSLSAATIEQFF.

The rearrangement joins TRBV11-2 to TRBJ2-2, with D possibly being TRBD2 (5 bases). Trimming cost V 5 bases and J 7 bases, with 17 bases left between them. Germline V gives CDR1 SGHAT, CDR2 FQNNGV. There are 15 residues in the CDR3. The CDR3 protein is CASSPGRNRDGELFF. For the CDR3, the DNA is TGTGCCAGCAGCCCCGGACGGAATCGGGACGGGGAGCTGTTTTTT.

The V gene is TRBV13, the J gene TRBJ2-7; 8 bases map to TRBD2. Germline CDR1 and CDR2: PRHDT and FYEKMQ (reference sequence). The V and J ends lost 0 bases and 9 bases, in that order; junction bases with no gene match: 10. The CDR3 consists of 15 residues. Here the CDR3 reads CASSLGRTGGRSQYF. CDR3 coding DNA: TGTGCCAGCAGCTTAGGGAGGACGGGGGGGCGTTCGCAGTACTTC.

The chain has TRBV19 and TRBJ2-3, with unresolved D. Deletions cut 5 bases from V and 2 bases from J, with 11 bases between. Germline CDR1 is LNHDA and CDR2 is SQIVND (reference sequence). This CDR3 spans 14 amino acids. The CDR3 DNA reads TGTGCCAGTAGTTCCCGGGCCACCACAGATACGCAGTATTTT. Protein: CASSSRATTDTQYF.

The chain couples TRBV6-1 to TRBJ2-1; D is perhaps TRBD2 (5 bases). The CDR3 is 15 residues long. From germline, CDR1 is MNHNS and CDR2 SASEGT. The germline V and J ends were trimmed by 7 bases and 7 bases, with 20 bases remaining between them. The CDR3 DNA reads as TGTGCCAGCATCAACACTAGGTGGGTGGATAATGAGCAGTTCTTC. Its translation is CASINTRWVDNEQFF.

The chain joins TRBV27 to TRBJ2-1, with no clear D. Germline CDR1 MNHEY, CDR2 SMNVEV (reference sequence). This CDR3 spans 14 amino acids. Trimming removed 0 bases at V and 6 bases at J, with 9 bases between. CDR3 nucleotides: TGTGCCAGCAGTTTATCATTAGGACCCAATGAGCAGTTCTTC. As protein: CASSLSLGPNEQFF.

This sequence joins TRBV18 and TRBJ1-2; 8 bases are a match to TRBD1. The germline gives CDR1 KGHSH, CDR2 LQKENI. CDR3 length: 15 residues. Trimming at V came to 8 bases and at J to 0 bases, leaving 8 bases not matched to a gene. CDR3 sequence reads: CASTLTGETNYGYTF. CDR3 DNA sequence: TGTGCCAGCACCCTGACAGGGGAAACTAACTATGGCTACACCTTC.

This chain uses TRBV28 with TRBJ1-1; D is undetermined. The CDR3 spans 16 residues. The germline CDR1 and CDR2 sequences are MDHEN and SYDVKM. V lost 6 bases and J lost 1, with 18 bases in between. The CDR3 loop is CASSRALESPNTEAFF. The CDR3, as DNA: TGTGCCAGCAGCCGAGCCCTAGAATCCCCGAACACTGAAGCTTTCTTT. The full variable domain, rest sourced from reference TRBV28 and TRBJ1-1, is DVKVTQSSRYLVKRTGEKVFLECVQDMDHENMFWYRQDPGLGLRLIYFSYDVKMKEKGDIPEGYSVSREKKERFSLILESASTNQTSMYLCASSRALESPNTEAFFGQGTRLTVV.

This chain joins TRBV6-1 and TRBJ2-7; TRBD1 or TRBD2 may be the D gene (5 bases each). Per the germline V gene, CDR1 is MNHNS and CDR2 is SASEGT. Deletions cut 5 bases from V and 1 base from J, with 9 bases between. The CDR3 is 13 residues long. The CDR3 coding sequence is TGTGCCAGCAGTTCCGGGACGTCCTACGAGCAGTACTTC. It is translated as CASSSGTSYEQYF.

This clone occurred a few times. The CDR3 spells CASRPDLNTEAFF. For the CDR3, the DNA is TGTGCCAGCAGACCGGACCTGAACACTGAAGCTTTCTTT. The rearrangement uses TRBV5-4 and TRBJ1-1; D is undetermined. Germline CDR1 SGHNT, CDR2 YYREEE (reference sequence). This CDR3 has 13 amino acids. V was cut by 5 bases and J by 0 bases, with 8 bases left in between.